A single sample is the source of the 6 T cell receptor beta chains below, sequenced in a study of control samples from healthy donors and cancer patients. Libraries were prepared by immunoSEQ multiplex PCR; TCRdb keeps only in-frame clonotypes and omits some of them. This table has 100,000 to 150,000 clones, around 90% appearing once. What was sequenced was blood. These receptors all come from a man younger than 35 in good health.

The gene calls are TRBV6-5 and TRBJ2-3; a weak D match, TRBD1 (6 bases). Trimming took off 0 bases at V and 4 bases at J, with 14 bases between the two ends. The length of the CDR3 is 16 residues. Germline lookup yields CDR1 MNHEY and CDR2 SVGAGI. CDR3 DNA sequence: TGTGCCAGCAGTTACTCGAGGGACACGGGGTCAGATACGCAGTATTTT. Its translation is CASSYSRDTGSDTQYF.

The V gene is TRBV5-4, the J gene TRBJ2-7; 7 nucleotides match TRBD2. The CDR3 runs to 15 residues. Germline loops: CDR1 SGHNT, CDR2 YYREEE (reference sequence). V trimming: 5 bases; J trimming: 0 bases; junction bases outside the gene matches: 8. Here the CDR3 reads CASSPGGTYSYEQYF. The CDR3 bases are TGTGCCAGCAGTCCGGGGGGAACCTACTCCTACGAGCAGTACTTC.

The chain joins TRBV25-1 to TRBJ1-3, with D unresolved. Trimming took off 5 bases at V and 0 bases at J, with 8 bases between the two ends. Germline CDR1 is MGHDK and CDR2 is SYGVNS. The CDR3 spans 14 residues. The CDR3 region has the DNA TGTGCCAGCAGTAGGAGTATCTCTGGAAACACCATATATTTT. Amino acid sequence: CASSRSISGNTIYF.

This sequence joins TRBV28 and TRBJ1-5; TRBD1 agrees at 7 bases. Germline-derived CDR1 and CDR2 are MDHEN and SYDVKM. The CDR3 runs 15 residues. J lost 4 bases, V lost 6 bases, and 9 bases had no gene match. CDR3 coding DNA: TGTGCCAGCAGCGAAAGGGGACAGCTAAATCAGCCCCAGCATTTT. Protein: CASSERGQLNQPQHF. Supplemented by reference TRBV28 and TRBJ1-5, the full variable domain reads DVKVTQSSRYLVKRTGEKVFLECVQDMDHENMFWYRQDPGLGLRLIYFSYDVKMKEKGDIPEGYSVSREKKERFSLILESASTNQTSMYLCASSERGQLNQPQHFGDGTRLSIL.

The rearrangement links TRBV9 to TRBJ1-2; 9 bases align to TRBD1. This CDR3 has 14 amino acids. Germline values: CDR1 SGDLS, CDR2 YYNGEE. V shed 6 bases, J shed 3 bases, and the junction held 6 bases outside the gene matches. This CDR3 is CASNPGQGHYGYTF. As DNA, the CDR3 is TGTGCCAGCAACCCGGGACAGGGACACTATGGCTACACCTTC.

V usage is TRBV28 and J usage is TRBJ1-5; D gene ambiguous. The CDR3 has 14 amino acids. The V gene lost 8 bases and the J gene lost 2 bases, with 13 bases spanning the gap. CDR1 and CDR2 from the germline V gene are MDHEN and SYDVKM. CDR3 DNA sequence: TGTGCCAGCTGGGTCGCGGCAGGCAATCAGCCCCAGCATTTT. It yields the protein CASWVAAGNQPQHF.